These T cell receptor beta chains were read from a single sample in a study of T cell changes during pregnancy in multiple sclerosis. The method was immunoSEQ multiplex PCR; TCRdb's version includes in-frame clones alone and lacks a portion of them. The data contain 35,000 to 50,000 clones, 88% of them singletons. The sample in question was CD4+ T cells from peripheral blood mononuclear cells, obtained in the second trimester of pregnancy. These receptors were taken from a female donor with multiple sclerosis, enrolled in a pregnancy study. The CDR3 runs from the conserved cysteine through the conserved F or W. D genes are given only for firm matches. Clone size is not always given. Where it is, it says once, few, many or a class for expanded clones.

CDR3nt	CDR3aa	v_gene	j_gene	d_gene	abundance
TGTGCCAGCAGTCTCCACAGGTGGTCCAGACCCCAGCATTTT	CASSLHRWSRPQHF	TRBV28	TRBJ1-5	-	few
TGTGCCAGCAGTGCGACAAGGCGTAATGAAAAACTGTTTTTT	CASSATRRNEKLFF	TRBV6-1	TRBJ1-4	-	-
TGCGCCAGCAGTATGGGACAGGGGTTTGAAAAACTGTTTTTT	CASSMGQGFEKLFF	TRBV5-1	TRBJ1-4	TRBD1	-
TGTGCCTGGAGTGTGTCGCGGAGGGCCGGTAATGAAAAACTGTTTTTT	CAWSVSRRAGNEKLFF	TRBV30	TRBJ1-4	-	once
TGTGCCATCAGTGATAAGGGGGAGGGCTACTACGAGCAGTACTTC	CAISDKGEGYYEQYF	TRBV10-3	TRBJ2-7	-	-
TGTGCCAGTAATAAGGGGGACTCTGGGGCCAACGTCCTGACTTTC	CASNKGDSGANVLTF	TRBV19	TRBJ2-6	-	-
TGTGCCAGCAGCTTATCAGGGGGCGCGGGAGATACGCAGTATTTT	CASSLSGGAGDTQYF	TRBV7-2	TRBJ2-3	TRBD1	-
TGTGCCAGTACCGGGGACAGAATCTCTGGAAACACCATATATTTT	CASTGDRISGNTIYF	TRBV19	TRBJ1-3	TRBD1	-
TGTGCCAGCAGCTTAGCGGCAAGCTCCTACAATGAGCAGTTCTTC	CASSLAASSYNEQFF	TRBV7-3	TRBJ2-1	-	-
TGTGCCAGCAGTTTAACCGGGAGGGATAACGAAAAACTGTTTTTT	CASSLTGRDNEKLFF	TRBV27	TRBJ1-4	-	-
TGCGCCAGCAGCTTGGGATCGCGGGTACGTTCCTACGAGCAGTACTTC	CASSLGSRVRSYEQYF	TRBV5-1	TRBJ2-7	-	-
TGTGCCATCAGTGAGGCACTAGCGTCCTACGAGCAGTACTTC	CAISEALASYEQYF	TRBV10-3	TRBJ2-7	TRBD2	once
TGTGCCAGCAGTGAAGCGCTTCACGGGGGGGATCAGCCCCAGCATTTT	CASSEALHGGDQPQHF	TRBV6-1	TRBJ1-5	-	-
TGTGCCAGCAGCTCCGGGGACAGGGTCCTCTCTAGGAATGAGCAGTTCTTC	CASSSGDRVLSRNEQFF	TRBV5-4	TRBJ2-1	TRBD1	-
TGTGCCAGCAGCGCGTACACTAGCGGGAGTGGGGATGAGCAGTTCTTC	CASSAYTSGSGDEQFF	TRBV5-4	TRBJ2-1	TRBD2	-
TGCGCCAGCAGTCCCCAGACTAGCGGGACCCAAGAGACCCAGTACTTC	CASSPQTSGTQETQYF	TRBV5-1	TRBJ2-5	TRBD2	once
TGTGCCAGCAGCTACGGGACAGGGGAGTCGAACTATGGCTACACCTTC	CASSYGTGESNYGYTF	TRBV21-1	TRBJ1-2	-	-
TGTGCCAGTAGTGTCGGGGAGACCCAGTACTTC	CASSVGETQYF	TRBV19	TRBJ2-5	-	-
TGCGCCAGCAGCACGGGACAGGGGGCGGGAGATACGCAGTATTTT	CASSTGQGAGDTQYF	TRBV5-1	TRBJ2-3	TRBD1	once
TGTGCCAGCTCCGGGACTAGCGGGTTCGGGACCCAGTACTTC	CASSGTSGFGTQYF	TRBV7-9	TRBJ2-5	TRBD2	-
TGCGCCAGCAGCTTGGCAGGGTATGTCACAGATACGCAGTATTTT	CASSLAGYVTDTQYF	TRBV5-1	TRBJ2-3	-	-
TGCGCCAGCAGCCCTCTACAGGGGGACCAAGAGACCCAGTACTTC	CASSPLQGDQETQYF	TRBV5-1	TRBJ2-5	TRBD1	-
TGTGCCAGCAGCCCTTCACAGGGTCTGGAGGTATTCGCCGAGCAGTACTTC	CASSPSQGLEVFAEQYF	TRBV7-6	TRBJ2-7	-	once
TGTGCCAGCACGCCGGGGAGCCCAGATACGCAGTATTTT	CASTPGSPDTQYF	TRBV7-2	TRBJ2-3	-	-
TGCGCCAGCAGCTTGGGCCTACAGGCAAACCAAGAGACCCAGTACTTC	CASSLGLQANQETQYF	TRBV5-1	TRBJ2-5	-	-
TGTGCCAGCAGCTTACTAGCGGGAGTGTCCTACGAGCAGTACTTC	CASSLLAGVSYEQYF	TRBV7-2	TRBJ2-7	TRBD2	-
TGTGCCAGCAGCTTACAGGGGGACACAGATACGCAGTATTTT	CASSLQGDTDTQYF	TRBV11-2	TRBJ2-3	TRBD1	-
TGTGCCAGTACTGTTAGCGGGAGGGCCTCGAATGAGCAGTTCTTC	CASTVSGRASNEQFF	TRBV19	TRBJ2-1	TRBD2	-
TGCGCCAGCAGCTTGAGTTTAGAGACTAGCGGCACAGATACGCAGTATTTT	CASSLSLETSGTDTQYF	TRBV5-1	TRBJ2-3	TRBD2	-
TGTGCCAGTAGTATAGGGACTCCCAACAATGAGCAGTTCTTC	CASSIGTPNNEQFF	TRBV19	TRBJ2-1	-	once
TGTGCCAGCAGTTCTAGGCGGAGGCTGGGCTACACCTTC	CASSSRRRLGYTF	TRBV27	TRBJ1-2	-	-
TGTGCCAGCAGCTTGGCTAGGCGGAGCTATGGCTACACCTTC	CASSLARRSYGYTF	TRBV5-6	TRBJ1-2	-	-
TGCGCCAGCAGCTTGGGGCTAGCGGGAGGATACAATGAGCAGTTCTTC	CASSLGLAGGYNEQFF	TRBV5-1	TRBJ2-1	TRBD2	-
TGTGCCAGGGGACTAGCGGGAAACACCGGGGAGCTGTTTTTT	CARGLAGNTGELFF	TRBV2	TRBJ2-2	TRBD2	-
TGTGCCACCAGCAGAGATCAGTCGGGGGCCGGGGAGCTGTTTTTT	CATSRDQSGAGELFF	TRBV15	TRBJ2-2	-	-
TGTGCCAGCAGTCCACCCCCCAGGGGGGACGGGGCCAACGTCCTGACTTTC	CASSPPPRGDGANVLTF	TRBV25-1	TRBJ2-6	-	-
TGTGCCAGCAGACAGGGACAGATCACTGAAGCTTTCTTT	CASRQGQITEAFF	TRBV6-5	TRBJ1-1	TRBD1	few
TGTGCCAGCAGTTCCTCCGGGACAGTTATCTCCTACGAGCAGTACTTC	CASSSSGTVISYEQYF	TRBV6-5	TRBJ2-7	TRBD1	-
TGTGCCAGCAGCCAAGAAGGTGGGACAGGGCCTTATGGCTACACCTTC	CASSQEGGTGPYGYTF	TRBV4-2	TRBJ1-2	TRBD1	-
TGTGCCAGCAGACCAGGGACTAGCGGGACCGGGGAGCTGTTTTTT	CASRPGTSGTGELFF	TRBV7-2	TRBJ2-2	TRBD2	-
TGTGCCAGCAGAGCAATTAGCGGGAGGGCCACCGGGGAGCTGTTTTTT	CASRAISGRATGELFF	TRBV2	TRBJ2-2	TRBD2	-
TGTGCCAGCAGCAAAGGGGGTAGCGGGAGGCAAAACACCGGGGAGCTGTTTTTT	CASSKGGSGRQNTGELFF	TRBV21-1	TRBJ2-2	-	-
TGTGCCAGCAGTTCAGTACCTCAGCCCCAGCATTTT	CASSSVPQPQHF	TRBV28	TRBJ1-5	-	once
TGTGCCAGCCGGGACAGCGATTCCTACGAGCAGTACTTC	CASRDSDSYEQYF	TRBV6-5	TRBJ2-7	TRBD1	once
TGTGCCAGCAATCGAGGGCCCAGCTCCTACGAGCAGTACTTC	CASNRGPSSYEQYF	TRBV2	TRBJ2-7	-	once
TGCAGTGCAAGAGGACAGTACGAGCAGTACTTC	CSARGQYEQYF	TRBV20-1	TRBJ2-7	-	-
TGTGCCAGCTCGCCGGGACAGGGGAGTCTTGCTTTCTTT	CASSPGQGSLAFF	TRBV18	TRBJ1-1	TRBD1	-
TGTGCCAGCAGCCAAGGGGAGACTAGCACAGATACGCAGTATTTT	CASSQGETSTDTQYF	TRBV4-2	TRBJ2-3	-	-
TGTGCCAGCAGCGTAGTACCTAGCGGCGAGCAGTACTTC	CASSVVPSGEQYF	TRBV9	TRBJ2-7	TRBD2	-
TGTGCCAGCAGTTTTGTGGGGGGGAAAAATGGCTACACCTTC	CASSFVGGKNGYTF	TRBV28	TRBJ1-2	-	-
TGTGCCAGTAGTATAGGGGGGCCCGGGGAGCTGTTTTTT	CASSIGGPGELFF	TRBV19	TRBJ2-2	-	-
TGCGCCAGCAGTTCTACTCAGGGCTACGAGCAGTACTTC	CASSSTQGYEQYF	TRBV5-1	TRBJ2-7	-	-
TGTGCCAGCAGCTTAGAACTAGCGGGAGGGTCGTGGGATACGCAGTATTTT	CASSLELAGGSWDTQYF	TRBV7-2	TRBJ2-3	TRBD2	-
TGTGCCAGCAGACCGACAGGGGGAACTGATACGCAGTATTTT	CASRPTGGTDTQYF	TRBV28	TRBJ2-3	TRBD1	-
TGTGCCAGCAGCTTTGCCGGGACAGATACCGGGATTCCACCTTACGAGCAGTACTTC	CASSFAGTDTGIPPYEQYF	TRBV11-2	TRBJ2-7	TRBD1	-
TGTGCCAGCAGCGACAGCTCCGAGCAGTACTTC	CASSDSSEQYF	TRBV25-1	TRBJ2-7	-	once
TGTGCCAGCAGCCCCAGAGGACAGCTCTACTCTGGAAACACCATATATTTT	CASSPRGQLYSGNTIYF	TRBV7-9	TRBJ1-3	-	once